Presented here are 28 T cell receptor beta chains from one specimen sequenced in a study of T cell responses to AZD1222 COVID-19 vaccine. Using immunoSEQ multiplex PCR, the repertoire was profiled, and TCRdb retains in-frame clones only, with some absent. Of more than 150,000 clones in the sample, over 90% are singletons; the top ten hold approximately 1.6%. The sequencing used peripheral blood, collected 28 days after the second AZD1222 dose. These receptors were taken from an adult who received the AZD1222 COVID-19 vaccine.

The gene calls are TRBV29-1 and TRBJ1-4; the match to TRBD1 covers 8 bases. CDR3 size: 18 residues. Germline CDR1 is SQVTM and CDR2 is ANQGSEA. V dropped 5 bases and J dropped 7; count of bases not matched to a gene: 21. The CDR3 DNA follows: TGCAGCGTTCTACCAATGTGGACAGGGAAAGCTCGGCCTGAAAAACTGTTTTTT. Translating gives CSVLPMWTGKARPEKLFF.

The chain employs TRBV12-3 or TRBV12-4 and TRBJ1-5, with a weak D call TRBD1 (6 bases). The V and J ends lost 3 bases and 7 bases respectively, with 10 bases between them. The CDR3 totals 13 residues. CDR3 coding DNA: TGTGCCAGCAGTTTCCAGGGGTGGCAGCCCCAGCATTTT. As protein: CASSFQGWQPQHF.

The V call is TRBV19, the J call TRBJ2-7, with a weak D call TRBD1 (5 bases). V dropped 5 bases and J dropped 3 bases, with 17 bases sitting between them. CDR3 length equals 15 residues. From germline, CDR1 is LNHDA and CDR2 SQIVND (reference sequence). CDR3 coding DNA: TGTGCCAGTAGTTTATCGGACATTCGATTCTACGAGCAGTACTTC. This translates into CASSLSDIRFYEQYF. The full variable domain, completed using reference TRBV19 and TRBJ2-7, is DGGITQSPKYLFRKEGQNVTLSCEQNLNHDAMYWYRQDPGQGLRLIYYSQIVNDFQKGDIAEGYSVSREKKESFPLTVTSAQKNPTAFYLCASSLSDIRFYEQYFGPGTRLTVT.

The chain employs TRBV4-1 and TRBJ1-1; D is ambiguous. Germline assignment: CDR1 MGHRA and CDR2 YSYEKL. The CDR3 spans 13 residues. Trimming pared 2 bases from V and 4 bases from J, leaving 8 bases between. DNA for the CDR3: TGCGCCAGCAGCCAATCAGTTGGCACTGAAGCTTTCTTT. Amino acid sequence: CASSQSVGTEAFF.

This sequence joins TRBV30 and TRBJ1-3; D perhaps matches TRBD1 (5 bases). V was shortened by 4 bases and J by 7 bases, with 17 bases between the two germline ends. The CDR3 spans 14 residues. Per the germline V gene, CDR1 is GTSNPN and CDR2 is SVGIG (reference sequence). CDR3 coding DNA: TGTGCCTGGATGAGCTGGCAGGGAGGGAACACCATATATTTT. As protein: CAWMSWQGGNTIYF.

The rearrangement uses TRBV24-1 and TRBJ2-3; D is unresolved. Trimming cost V 2 bases and J 4 bases, with 3 bases left between them. Germline V gives CDR1 KGHDR, CDR2 SFDVKD. The CDR3 length is 12 residues. The chain's CDR3 is CATSDYPDTQYF. CDR3 sequence (DNA): TGTGCCACCAGTGATTATCCAGATACGCAGTATTTT.

The chain is built from TRBV12-3 or TRBV12-4 and TRBJ2-7; possible D gene TRBD2, 6 bases. This CDR3 region has 13 residues. V lost 0 bases and J lost 6, with 9 bases in between. The CDR3 is CASSLAPGGEQYF. CDR3 DNA: TGTGCCAGCAGTTTAGCGCCCGGGGGCGAGCAGTACTTC.

This clone was counted a single time. The chain joins TRBV19 to TRBJ1-5; D not resolved. V was shortened by 6 bases and J by 6 bases, with 9 bases between the two germline ends. CDR3 length: 12 amino acids. CDR1 is LNHDA and CDR2 is SQIVND in the germline V gene (reference sequence). CDR3 in DNA: TGTGCCAGTAGCGCAAAGGTTCAGCCCCAGCATTTT. This encodes CASSAKVQPQHF.

The V gene is TRBV3-1 (or the pseudogene TRBV3-2), the J gene TRBJ1-1, with D perhaps TRBD1 (5 bases). The CDR3 runs 14 residues. The V gene lost 2 bases and the J gene lost 4 bases, with 11 bases spanning the gap. The V gene's germline CDR1 is LGHDT and CDR2 YNNKEL (reference sequence). The CDR3 nucleotides are TGTGCCAGCAGCCAAAATCAGGGCTCCACTGAAGCTTTCTTT. It yields the protein CASSQNQGSTEAFF.

V is TRBV5-1 and J is TRBJ2-1; TRBD2 matches 14 bases. The CDR3 is 18 residues long. Germline V lookup: CDR1 SGHRS, CDR2 YFSETQ. Trimming at V came to 0 bases and at J to 7 bases, leaving 9 bases not matched to a gene. CDR3 in amino acids: CASSLGLAGGPFGNEQFF. The CDR3 DNA reads as TGCGCCAGCAGCTTGGGACTAGCGGGAGGGCCGTTCGGTAATGAGCAGTTCTTC.

The V gene is TRBV28, the J gene TRBJ1-1; D call uncertain. Germline V gives CDR1 MDHEN, CDR2 SYDVKM. CDR3 length: 15 amino acids. Between the trimmed V and J ends, which lost 10 bases and 0 bases, there was a span of 18 bases. As DNA, the CDR3 is TGTGCCACCAACAGCCCCTATGGGGTGAACACTGAAGCTTTCTTT. It specifies CATNSPYGVNTEAFF.

This chain links TRBV2 with TRBJ1-4; D gene unclear. The CDR3 consists of 12 residues. The ends were cut back, 5 bases at V and 7 bases at J, with 8 bases in the middle. The germline V gene has CDR1 SNHLY and CDR2 FYNNEI. CDR3 in DNA: TGTGCCAGCAGTACGGACCGTGAAAAACTGTTTTTT. Its translation is CASSTDREKLFF.

This clone was picked up one time. For the CDR3, the DNA is TGTGCCAGCAGCTTATTAGGACAGGGGGTTCCCTGGGAGCTGTTTTTT. Translation: CASSLLGQGVPWELFF. This chain uses TRBV11-1 with TRBJ2-2; 10 bases are a match to TRBD1. V lost 2 bases and J lost 9; bases outside the gene matches: 9. Germline values: CDR1 SGHAT, CDR2 FQDESV (reference sequence). The CDR3 spans 16 residues.

The chain combines TRBV5-6 with TRBJ2-1, with 11 bases that match TRBD2. The CDR3 is 14 amino acids. Germline lookup yields CDR1 SGHDT and CDR2 YYEEEE. The J segment lost 7 bases and the V segment lost 5 bases, leaving 5 bases of the junction unmatched. The CDR3 protein is CASRFSGGANEQFF. CDR3 in DNA: TGTGCCAGCAGGTTTAGCGGGGGGGCTAATGAGCAGTTCTTC.

With respect to this clone: This CDR3 is also generated by other DNA sequences in the sample. The CDR3 bases are TGTGCCAGTAGTATTGGTGGCTCCTACGAGCAGTACTTC. Its protein is CASSIGGSYEQYF. The V gene is TRBV19, the J gene TRBJ2-7; no clear D gene. V dropped 3 bases and J dropped 0 bases, with 6 bases sitting between them. The germline gives CDR1 LNHDA, CDR2 SQIVND (reference sequence). This CDR3 comprises 13 residues. The full variable domain, completed using reference TRBV19 and TRBJ2-7, is DGGITQSPKYLFRKEGQNVTLSCEQNLNHDAMYWYRQDPGQGLRLIYYSQIVNDFQKGDIAEGYSVSREKKESFPLTVTSAQKNPTAFYLCASSIGGSYEQYFGPGTRLTVT.

In its sample, this clone was seen a few times. The chain has TRBV19 and TRBJ1-1, with D unresolved. Per the germline V gene, CDR1 is LNHDA and CDR2 is SQIVND (reference sequence). Trimming removed 3 bases from V and 0 bases from J, with 5 bases in between. The CDR3 covers 13 residues. DNA for the CDR3: TGTGCCAGTAGTATCTCAGTGAACACTGAAGCTTTCTTT. Residues: CASSISVNTEAFF.

The chain couples TRBV28 to TRBJ1-6, with a possible D match to TRBD1 (5 bases). The length of the CDR3 is 15 residues. Germline lookup yields CDR1 MDHEN and CDR2 SYDVKM. Deletions cut 4 bases from V and 6 bases from J, with 13 bases between. DNA of the CDR3: TGTGCCAGCAGTTCCCGGTGGGGGGGTAATTCACCCCTCCACTTT. The encoded protein is CASSSRWGGNSPLHF.

The chain is built from TRBV28 and TRBJ2-2; a weak D match, TRBD2 (7 bases). The length of the CDR3 is 13 residues. With 7 bases removed from V and 7 bases from J, the gap between germline ends came to 13 bases. Germline CDR1 reads MDHEN; CDR2 reads SYDVKM. Here the CDR3 reads CASNGGAIGELFF. CDR3 DNA: TGTGCCAGCAATGGGGGGGCGATCGGGGAGCTGTTTTTT.

The rearrangement links TRBV9 to TRBJ1-1, with a weak D call TRBD1 (5 bases). The CDR3 covers 15 residues. Trimming stripped 0 bases from V and 0 bases from J, with 9 bases between. CDR1 SGDLS and CDR2 YYNGEE come from the germline V gene. The CDR3 region is CASSVDGGLNTEAFF. Here the CDR3 DNA reads TGTGCCAGCAGCGTAGATGGGGGACTGAACACTGAAGCTTTCTTT.

This clone came up a few times. The V gene is TRBV5-5, the J gene TRBJ2-5, with D possibly TRBD2 on 5 matching bases. Looked up from germline, CDR1 is SGHKS and CDR2 is YYEKEE (reference sequence). The V end was cut by 1 base, the J end by 5 bases, with 15 bases between. The CDR3 extends over 15 amino acids. The CDR3, as DNA: TGTGCCAGCAGCTTGTATGCGGGTGTTGGGGAGACCCAGTACTTC. It translates to CASSLYAGVGETQYF. Combining the CDR3 with reference TRBV5-5 and TRBJ2-5 gives the whole variable domain DAGVTQSPTHLIKTRGQQVTLRCSPISGHKSVSWYQQVLGQGPQFIFQYYEKEERGRGNFPDRFSARQFPNYSSELNVNALLLGDSALYLCASSLYAGVGETQYFGPGTRLLVL.

The chain couples TRBV30 to TRBJ2-1; 8 bases line up with TRBD2. V shed 5 bases and J 7 bases; nucleotides not matched to a gene: 10. Germline CDR1 reads GTSNPN; CDR2 reads SVGIG (reference sequence). The CDR3 contains 14 residues. The CDR3 DNA sequence: TGTGCCTGGGCACCGGGACTAGGAGGAAATGAGCAGTTCTTC. It yields the protein CAWAPGLGGNEQFF.

This clone was seen only once. The chain has TRBV4-1 and TRBJ1-4, with D possibly being TRBD1 (6 bases). The germline gives CDR1 MGHRA, CDR2 YSYEKL. This CDR3 region has 16 residues. V lost 6 bases to trimming and J lost 4 bases, with 18 bases between them. The CDR3 DNA follows: TGCGCCAGCAGAAAGACAGGATTGGGGAGTAATGAAAAACTGTTTTTT. This translates into CASRKTGLGSNEKLFF.

V is TRBV6-5 and J is TRBJ1-1, with D possibly being TRBD1 (6 bases). Trimming pared 6 bases from V and 7 bases from J, leaving 18 bases between. CDR1 MNHEY and CDR2 SVGAGI come from the germline V gene. This CDR3 is 14 amino acids long. Here the CDR3 reads CASSIQGNTGEAFF. In DNA form, the CDR3 reads TGTGCCAGCAGCATACAGGGAAACACTGGTGAAGCTTTCTTT.

The chain joins TRBV3-1 (or the pseudogene TRBV3-2) to TRBJ1-5; D ambiguous. Germline assignment: CDR1 LGHDT and CDR2 YNNKEL (reference sequence). The CDR3 has 17 amino acids. V shed 4 bases and J shed 1 base, with 17 bases lying between them. The CDR3 DNA follows: TGTGCCAGCAGCCTCGGAAGATCTCGGGGAAGCAATCAGCCCCAGCATTTT. Translating it yields CASSLGRSRGSNQPQHF.

The chain recombines TRBV5-8 with TRBJ1-4; 7 bases map to TRBD1. Germline lookup yields CDR1 SGHTS and CDR2 YDEGEE. The CDR3 loop spans 14 amino acids. Trimming cost V 4 bases and J 3 bases; bases outside gene matches: 3. The CDR3 region is CASSRGQSNEKLFF. The CDR3 DNA follows: TGTGCCAGCAGCAGGGGACAGTCTAATGAAAAACTGTTTTTT. The full variable domain, with the rest looked up from reference TRBV5-8 and TRBJ1-4, is EAGVTQSPTHLIKTRGQQATLRCSPISGHTSVYWYQQALGLGLQFLLWYDEGEERNRGNFPPRFSGRQFPNYSSELNVNALELEDSALYLCASSRGQSNEKLFFGSGTQLSVL.

V gene TRBV6-1 combines with J gene TRBJ2-5, with 11 nucleotides matching TRBD2. The CDR3 is 15 residues long. Losses at the gene ends were 4 bases for V and 4 bases for J; bases not matched to a gene: 5. CDR1 and CDR2 (germline): MNHNS, SASEGT. DNA of the CDR3: TGTGCCAGCAGTGGAGCCCTAGCGGGGGGAGAGACCCAGTACTTC. Translated, it gives CASSGALAGGETQYF.

CDR3 in amino acids: CASSFSRGGSTEAFF. CDR3 nucleotide sequence: TGTGCCAGCAGTTTCTCCAGGGGAGGTTCCACTGAAGCTTTCTTT. The V and J genes are TRBV27 and TRBJ1-1; possible D gene TRBD1, 6 bases. V lost 3 bases, J lost 4 bases, and 15 bases lay in between. The CDR3 consists of 15 residues. Germline assignment: CDR1 MNHEY and CDR2 SMNVEV (reference sequence).

This rearrangement joins TRBV10-2 to TRBJ1-5; perhaps TRBD1 as D (5 bases). CDR1 and CDR2 (germline): WSHSY, SAAADI. Trimming removed 2 bases from V and 9 bases from J, with 11 bases in between. This CDR3 is built from 13 residues. The CDR3 loop reads CASSETGGRPQHF. The CDR3 DNA is TGCGCCAGCAGTGAGACTGGGGGTAGGCCCCAGCATTTT.